A few counts support the clone carrying this TCR beta chain. Its antigen is currently unknown. TCRdb reprocessed the 5' RACE reads via MiXCR and lists one record per CDR3 protein. Among some 840,000 distinct CDR3 sequences listed, about 11% were seen once. The record originates from a study of CD8 T cells in ankylosing spondylitis. Study-wide results and limits: Ankylosing spondylitis blood appeared to carry a characteristic TCR beta motif of seven to nine highly homologous variants. Reactive arthritis synovial fluid and blood were previously reported to contain some motif variants.

The sequenced material came from blood, either unsorted or a sorted T cell fraction (not recorded which). This clonotype originated in a male donor with ankylosing spondylitis.

CDR3 DNA sequence: TGCAGTGCTCACGAGTTGGGAACTGAAGCTTTCTTT. It encodes CSAHELGTEAFF. The V and J genes are TRBV20-1 and TRBJ1-1; unclear D gene. Germline values: CDR1 DFQATT, CDR2 SNEGSKA (reference sequence). With 5 bases removed from V and 5 bases from J, the gap between germline ends came to 12 bases. CDR3 length: 12 amino acids.